This T cell receptor (beta chain) was recovered during a study of shared clonotypes between healthy human individuals. Broader study findings: Sequencing depth was expected to influence donor clonotype sharing.

Comment on this clone: Its antigen remains unknown.

The CDR3 runs to 13 residues. Germline-derived CDR1 and CDR2 are LNHDA and SQIVND (reference sequence). Trimming removed 1 base from V and 5 bases from J, with 7 bases in between. In the original workflow: Junction-only immunoSEQ data arrived without quality scores, meaning filtering differed. Some clones are missing from TCRdb's copy, which holds only in-frame ones; the method was immunoSEQ multiplex PCR. V, J and clone size derive from that table, while D and trimming were established from the DNA sequence. The repertoire holds more than 1.2 million clones, with approximately 98.5% as singletons. This sequence joins TRBV19 and TRBJ2-3, with D unclear. The TCR sequence derives from a man aged 30 to 39 in good health. The sequenced sample consisted of naive CD4+ T cells sorted from blood. Subset defined: CD45RA+ positively selected. The DNA for the CDR3 is TGTGCCAGTAGTATAGCTGCCCAAGATACGCAGTATTTT. Protein sequence: CASSIAAQDTQYF.